The clone carrying this T cell receptor beta chain was counted only a few times. The data belong to a study of T-cell reconstitution after alpha-beta-depleted transplantation in children. Molecular barcoding with unique molecular identifiers was used for the TCRbeta library. A single record per CDR3 protein comes from TCRdb applying MiXCR to the PCR reads. The repertoire holds about 980,000 distinct CDR3 sequences, about 30% seen once, with approximately 30% in the top ten. V shed 5 bases, J shed 4 bases, and the junction held 11 bases outside the gene matches. The CDR3 extends over 16 amino acids. The germline CDR1 and CDR2 sequences are SGHVS and FQNEAQ.

The material sequenced was PBMCs, mostly from graft donor cells, taken 360 days after TCRalphabeta/CD19-depleted stem cell transplant. This receptor was taken from a boy under two years old who had a stem cell transplant for SCID, so the T cells may come from the graft donor. The V and J genes are TRBV7-8 and TRBJ2-3; 8 nucleotides match TRBD1. CDR3 nucleotides: TGTGCCAGCAGCCAGAAGCGGACAGGGAGCGCAGATACGCAGTATTTT. Translating it yields CASSQKRTGSADTQYF. Using reference TRBV7-8 and TRBJ2-3 for the parts outside the CDR3, the full variable domain is GAGVSQSPRYKVAKRGQDVALRCDPISGHVSLFWYQQALGQGPEFLTYFQNEAQLDKSGLPSDRFFAERPEGSVSTLKIQRTQQEDSAVYLCASSQKRTGSADTQYFGPGTRLTVL.